The source of this T cell receptor beta chain is a study of monozygotic twins with inflammatory bowel disease. Per germline, CDR1 MNHNS and CDR2 SASEGT. The CDR3 sequence is 15 residues long. TCRdb derives one entry per CDR3 protein from the 5' RACE reads, leaving out DNA. This sample's table has 190,000 or so distinct CDR3 sequences. The V call is TRBV6-1, the J call TRBJ2-2; the D gene TCRdb calls, TRBD1, cannot be checked with no DNA. This sequence was found in a human donor with ulcerative colitis or Crohn's disease, or a healthy co-twin of an affected twin (not recorded which). Sequencing was carried out using blood. This chain's CDR3 is CASRGTTGGIGELFF.